This T cell receptor beta chain derives from a study of response to subunit inactivated influenza vaccine (dated by TCRdb to the late 2010s). Describing the broader study: Deep quantitative T cell receptor repertoire profiling was used in the study to track responses to a trivalent subunit inactivated influenza vaccine.

The library was made by RT-PCR. For sequencing, an Illumina HiSeq 2500 was employed. The raw public reads went through TCRdb reprocessing: fastp at Q25, MiXCR clone calling, in-frame beta chains kept. A single entry per CDR3 protein holds the most common genes and DNA from its merged rows. This sample lists about 700,000 distinct CDR3 sequences; about 14% were detected once. Around 7.3% of the sample is in the top ten clones. Broader findings and caveats from the paper: According to the authors, only a limited number of new T cells may be recruited by each seasonal influenza vaccination.

The CDR3, from cysteine to phenylalanine, totals 17 residues. Here the CDR3 DNA is all that survives: 51 bases in frame from base 1. Trimming leaves V shorter by 4 bases and J shorter by 7 bases, with the junction holding 14 bases beyond the gene matches. Reading the germline V gene gives CDR1 SGHTA and CDR2 FQGNSA. Details on this clonotype: Its target antigen remains unknown. Qualities for individual bases were not recorded, and no much larger clone is one base off.

Recombination connected TRBV7-2 to TRBJ1-2, and 11 bases in between align with TRBD1. The sample here was PBMCs from blood, taken 14 to 15 days before vaccination. This clonotype originated in a man over 45 who received an inactivated influenza vaccine. Donor details come from another sample of the same person, matched by shared clones. The nucleotides are TGTGCCAGCAGCTCGCCGCGGGACAGGGGGGCTTTCGGTGGCTACACCTTC. The resulting protein is CASSSPRDRGAFGGYTF.